Following are 6 T cell receptor beta chains from one sample sequenced in a study of identical twins. Using its own MiXCR run on the 5' RACE reads, TCRdb lists one record per CDR3 protein. Among hundreds of thousands of distinct CDR3 sequences listed, 12% were seen once. These data also formed part of another study, on yellow fever vaccine responses in identical twins.

Input material: CD8+ T cells sorted from blood. The receptors were sampled from a woman in her late teens or twenties in good health.

The chain couples TRBV7-8 to TRBJ2-4, with 8 bases fitting TRBD1. The germline V gene has CDR1 SGHVS and CDR2 FQNEAQ. Unmatched junction bases numbered 4, after V lost 6 bases and J lost 3 bases. The CDR3 loop spans 14 amino acids. As DNA, the CDR3 is TGTGCCAGCAGACCCGGGACAGGCAAAAACATTCAGTACTTC. It encodes CASRPGTGKNIQYF.

This clonotype was counted a few times. The chain joins TRBV27 to TRBJ1-1; D is unresolved. Per germline, CDR1 MNHEY and CDR2 SMNVEV (reference sequence). CDR3 length equals 13 residues. The V gene lost 4 bases and the J gene lost 5 bases, with 11 bases spanning the gap. DNA of the CDR3: TGTGCCAGCAGTTGGTCGGTTTTGACTGAAGCTTTCTTT. Translated, it gives CASSWSVLTEAFF.

The chain has TRBV15 and TRBJ2-3, with 10 bases fitting TRBD1. This CDR3 is built from 16 residues. V was pared by 5 bases and J by 3 bases, with 8 bases of the junction left unmatched. From germline, CDR1 is LNHNV and CDR2 YYDKDF (reference sequence). The CDR3 reads CATSRGQGNPTDTQYF. The CDR3 DNA sequence: TGTGCCACCAGCCGGGGACAGGGGAACCCAACAGATACGCAGTATTTT.

At least ten counts were recorded for this clonotype. The V gene is TRBV5-5, the J gene TRBJ1-5; D is uncertain. Germline loops: CDR1 SGHKS, CDR2 YYEKEE (reference sequence). V lost 3 bases and J lost 2, with 9 bases in between. This CDR3 has 14 amino acids. The CDR3 DNA reads as TGTGCCAGCAGCTGGGAAGGAGGCAATCAGCCCCAGCATTTT. Amino acids: CASSWEGGNQPQHF.

The rearrangement links TRBV7-9 to TRBJ2-1; TRBD1 aligns across 7 bases. V was clipped by 1 base and J by 7 bases; unmatched bases: 10. Germline CDR1 SEHNR, CDR2 FQNEAQ (reference sequence). The CDR3 has 16 residues. CDR3 sequence reads: CASSLGGALQGNEQFF. The CDR3 nucleotides read TGTGCCAGCAGCTTAGGAGGGGCTTTACAGGGGAATGAGCAGTTCTTC.

The genes are TRBV4-2 and TRBJ2-7, with D unresolved. CDR1 LGHNA and CDR2 YNFKEQ come from the germline V gene. This CDR3 has 16 amino acids. The germline V and J ends were trimmed by 3 bases and 13 bases, with 28 bases remaining between them. CDR3 bases: TGTGCCAGCAGCCACTCTACCAATGGTGGTCCGATCTTTCTATACTTC. Its protein is CASSHSTNGGPIFLYF.